This TCR beta chain was sequenced for a study of T cell responses to AZD1222 COVID-19 vaccine. The protocol was immunoSEQ multiplex PCR, while the TCRdb copy is restricted to in-frame clones and leaves out a portion. The sample contains around 88,000 clones, around nine tenths of which appear only once. The V and J ends lost 5 bases and 5 bases, in that order; junction bases with no gene match: 18. Germline V gene sequence: CDR1 LNHDA, CDR2 SQIVND (reference sequence). The CDR3 is made up of 17 amino acids. A note on this clone: Antigen unknown.

Study results and limitations: Receipt of two AZD1222 doses was followed by a rise in Spike-specific TCR breadth and depth.

Material: peripheral blood, obtained on day 0 of MenACWY control vaccination. This rearrangement joins TRBV19 to TRBJ2-7; 7 bases map to TRBD1. The receptor comes from an adult in good health. The CDR3 DNA sequence: TGTGCCAGTAGTCCAGACCAAGGGGGCAGCGGTGGGGACGAGCAGTACTTC. Encoded protein: CASSPDQGGSGGDEQYF.